This T cell receptor beta chain was recovered during a study of CD8+ T cells in alopecia areata. The germline V and J ends were trimmed by 6 bases and 3 bases, with 12 bases remaining between them. The germline V gene has CDR1 SQVTM and CDR2 ANQGSEA. The CDR3 runs 12 residues. Isolated RNA was reverse transcribed into cDNA used as the sequencing template. Using immunoSEQ multiplex PCR, the repertoire was profiled, and TCRdb retains in-frame clones only, with some absent. The sample has 150,000 or so clones; around 87% are singletons. The genes are TRBV29-1 and TRBJ2-7; D perhaps matches TRBD1 (6 bases). This sequence was found in a human donor with alopecia areata. The sequenced sample was CD8+ T cells sorted from blood, obtained at week 0. As DNA, the CDR3 is TGCAGCGTCGCCGGGACATTCTACGAGCAGTACTTC. Its translation: CSVAGTFYEQYF.